The 29 T cell receptor beta chains below come from one sample, sequenced in a study of immune evolution from preneoplasia to lung adenocarcinoma. The method was immunoSEQ multiplex PCR; TCRdb's version includes in-frame clones alone and lacks a portion of them. The data show approximately 11,000 clones, roughly 82% seen once. Sequencing was done on a sample of FFPE minimally invasive lung adenocarcinoma tissue. Every receptor here comes from a person aged 70 to 85 with lung adenocarcinoma.

The gene calls are TRBV5-1 and TRBJ2-7, with D possibly matching TRBD1 (6 bases). Germline V CDR1 and CDR2: SGHRS, YFSETQ. V lost 4 bases, J lost 0 bases, and 17 bases lay in between. This CDR3 has 16 amino acids. DNA of the CDR3: TGCGCCAGCAGCGAACAGGGTACCCAAAGCTCCTACGAGCAGTACTTC. Its protein is CASSEQGTQSSYEQYF. The variable domain in full, with the rest retrieved from reference TRBV5-1 and TRBJ2-7, is KAGVTQTPRYLIKTRGQQVTLSCSPISGHRSVSWYQQTPGQGLQFLFEYFSETQRNKGNFPGRFSGRQFSNSRSEMNVSTLELGDSALYLCASSEQGTQSSYEQYFGPGTRLTVT.

The chain is built from TRBV30 and TRBJ1-4; D is ambiguous. Germline assignment: CDR1 GTSNPN and CDR2 SVGIG (reference sequence). CDR3 size: 14 residues. Trimming left V 2 bases short and J 8 bases short, with 15 bases between. The chain's CDR3 is CAWSRVFGTEKLFF. The CDR3 coding sequence is TGTGCCTGGAGTAGGGTTTTCGGTACCGAAAAACTGTTTTTT. Full variable domain (missing parts from reference TRBV30 and TRBJ1-4): SQTIHQWPATLVQPVGSPLSLECTVEGTSNPNLYWYRQAAGRGLQLLFYSVGIGQISSEVPQNLSASRPQDRQFILSSKKLLLSDSGFYLCAWSRVFGTEKLFFGSGTQLSVL.

V and J are TRBV29-1 and TRBJ1-2; weak D call: TRBD1 (6 bases). Germline CDR1 SQVTM, CDR2 ANQGSEA. There are 15 residues in the CDR3. V gave up 6 bases and J gave up 4 bases, with 21 bases separating them. The CDR3 protein is CSVLSSGGGGYGYTF. The CDR3 coding sequence is TGCAGCGTCCTTTCCTCAGGAGGGGGTGGCTATGGCTACACCTTC.

The chain employs TRBV7-3 and TRBJ2-2; 7 bases agree with TRBD1. Looked up from germline, CDR1 is SGHTA and CDR2 is FQGTGA. Trimming cost V 6 bases and J 0 bases; bases outside gene matches: 4. The CDR3 spans 15 residues. CDR3 DNA: TGTGCCAGCAGGGCCGGGACAGCGAACACCGGGGAGCTGTTTTTT. It yields the protein CASRAGTANTGELFF.

This clone was seen more than once but under ten times. The chain links TRBV27 to TRBJ2-1; D may match TRBD1 or TRBD2 (6 bases each). From germline, CDR1 is MNHEY and CDR2 SMNVEV (reference sequence). The CDR3 length is 15 residues. Trimming stripped 4 bases from V and 7 bases from J, with 17 bases between. As DNA, the CDR3 is TGTGCCAGCAGTTCTGTCCGGGGGCGCAGGAATGAGCAGTTCTTC. It encodes CASSSVRGRRNEQFF.

This sequence joins TRBV11-3 and TRBJ1-1; 7 bases agree with TRBD1. CDR3 size: 16 residues. V trimming: 5 bases; J trimming: 1 base; junction bases outside the gene matches: 10. In germline, CDR1 is SGHNT, CDR2 YENEEA. The DNA of the CDR3 is TGTGCCAGCAGCCCAGGGGGGAGGCAGTCGAACACTGAAGCTTTCTTT. Protein: CASSPGGRQSNTEAFF.

The rearrangement uses TRBV6-6 and TRBJ2-2; D call uncertain. Germline CDR1 reads MNHNY; CDR2 reads SVGAGI (reference sequence). The CDR3 loop spans 13 amino acids. Trimming removed 7 bases at V and 4 bases at J, with 10 bases between. The CDR3 region has the DNA TGTGCCAGCACTCGAGACTCCACCGGGGAGCTGTTTTTT. Its translation: CASTRDSTGELFF.

This clone was recorded only once. V is TRBV6-6 and J is TRBJ2-5, with 16 bases fitting TRBD2. V was pared by 7 bases and J by 3 bases, with 5 bases of the junction left unmatched. CDR1 is MNHNY, CDR2 SVGAGI, per germline (reference sequence). The CDR3 is made up of 16 amino acids. In DNA form, the CDR3 reads TGTGCCAGCACCCACGGGACTAGCGGGAGGGAAGAGACCCAGTACTTC. This encodes CASTHGTSGREETQYF.

In this sample, this clone turned up a few times. The V gene is TRBV28, the J gene TRBJ2-7; D is perhaps TRBD1 (6 bases). CDR1 and CDR2 from the germline V gene are MDHEN and SYDVKM. The CDR3 covers 14 residues. The V end was cut by 3 bases, the J end by 0 bases, with 9 bases between. The CDR3 DNA reads TGTGCCAGCAGTTTTCCGGACAGCTCCTACGAGCAGTACTTC. Amino acids: CASSFPDSSYEQYF.

Here the CDR3 reads CASSYPGQGEKLFF. CDR3 sequence (DNA): TGTGCCAGCAGTTACCCCGGACAGGGAGAAAAACTGTTTTTT. This chain joins TRBV6-6 and TRBJ1-4; TRBD1 agrees at 8 bases. The V and J ends lost 2 bases and 8 bases, in that order; junction bases with no gene match: 4. The germline V gene has CDR1 MNHNY and CDR2 SVGAGI (reference sequence). The CDR3 has 14 residues.

This clone was picked up one time. The rearrangement joins TRBV2 to TRBJ1-6; D ambiguous. Looked up from germline, CDR1 is SNHLY and CDR2 is FYNNEI. The CDR3 runs to 14 residues. Between the trimmed V and J ends, which lost 5 bases and 10 bases, there was a span of 15 bases. This CDR3 is CASSKSVGQSPLHF. For the CDR3, the DNA is TGTGCCAGCAGTAAAAGTGTAGGTCAATCACCCCTCCACTTT.

This CDR3 reads CASSVTGLDTDTQYF. CDR3 in DNA: TGTGCCAGCAGTGTCACGGGACTAGATACAGATACGCAGTATTTT. The rearrangement links TRBV7-3 to TRBJ2-3; 8 bases agree with TRBD2. V lost 6 bases to trimming and J lost 3 bases; unmatched junction nucleotides: 8. CDR1 is SGHTA and CDR2 is FQGTGA in the germline V gene. The CDR3 has 15 amino acids.

The chain joins TRBV5-8 to TRBJ1-5; a weak D match, TRBD1 (5 bases). The CDR3 spans 15 residues. Trimming shortened V by 3 bases and J by 2 bases, and 12 bases separated the two germline ends. Germline CDR1 and CDR2: SGHTS and YDEGEE. The CDR3 DNA reads as TGTGCCAGCAGCTCCCTCCGGGGGGGCAATCAGCCCCAGCATTTT. This translates into CASSSLRGGNQPQHF.

This chain joins TRBV6-5 and TRBJ1-2; D not certain. Germline CDR1 reads MNHEY; CDR2 reads SVGAGI. V lost 0 bases and J lost 5, with 10 bases in between. The CDR3 contains 14 residues. The chain's CDR3 is CASSYSPVGYGYTF. CDR3 in DNA: TGTGCCAGCAGTTACTCACCGGTAGGGTATGGCTACACCTTC.

V and J are TRBV11-2 and TRBJ1-4; 7 bases are shared with TRBD1. The CDR3 consists of 13 residues. CDR1 SGHAT and CDR2 FQNNGV come from the germline V gene. After removal of 5 bases from V and 8 bases from J, the junction contained 5 bases not matched to a gene. CDR3 loop: CASSDDRVEKLFF. CDR3 nucleotide sequence: TGTGCCAGCAGCGACGACAGGGTGGAAAAACTGTTTTTT.

The V call is TRBV9, the J call TRBJ2-1; D might be TRBD2 (6 bases). This CDR3 has 14 residues. Germline CDR1 is SGDLS and CDR2 is YYNGEE. V lost 0 bases to trimming and J lost 7 bases, with 11 bases between them. The CDR3 spells CASSVVVGGNEQFF. The CDR3 coding sequence is TGTGCCAGCAGCGTAGTGGTCGGGGGTAATGAGCAGTTCTTC.

V is TRBV6-1 and J is TRBJ1-1; D is ambiguous. Germline V gene lookup returns CDR1 MNHNS and CDR2 SASEGT. This CDR3 has 12 residues. V gave up 8 bases and J gave up 0 bases, with 7 bases separating them. CDR3 sequence: CASRWVNTEAFF. The CDR3 DNA is TGTGCCAGCCGTTGGGTGAACACTGAAGCTTTCTTT.

The chain links TRBV4-1 to TRBJ2-2; no clear D. V lost 0 bases and J lost 1, with 6 bases in between. Germline V gene lookup returns CDR1 MGHRA and CDR2 YSYEKL. This CDR3 is 15 amino acids long. The chain's CDR3 is CASSQEQQNTGELFF. In nucleotides, the CDR3 is TGCGCCAGCAGCCAAGAGCAGCAGAACACCGGGGAGCTGTTTTTT.

The rearrangement links TRBV30 to TRBJ1-2; D is possibly TRBD1 (6 bases). Germline CDR1 reads GTSNPN; CDR2 reads SVGIG (reference sequence). The V and J ends lost 1 base and 5 bases respectively, with 23 bases between them. This CDR3 contains 17 residues. For the CDR3, the DNA is TGTGCCTGGAGTGCAGTCCGGTGGGGGGCGGATCGGTATGGCTACACCTTC. It specifies CAWSAVRWGADRYGYTF.

The rearrangement links TRBV7-6 to TRBJ2-7, with D maybe TRBD2 (5 bases). The length of the CDR3 is 16 residues. Trimming cost V 2 bases and J 3 bases, with 17 bases left between them. Germline V gene data show CDR1 as SGHVS and CDR2 as FNYEAQ. The DNA of the CDR3 is TGTGCCAGCAGCTTATCTCCTTCTCCGGGGATCTACGAGCAGTACTTC. Its protein is CASSLSPSPGIYEQYF.

The chain recombines TRBV27 with TRBJ2-2; D call uncertain. In germline, CDR1 is MNHEY, CDR2 SMNVEV (reference sequence). The CDR3 is made up of 14 amino acids. Trimming shortened V by 2 bases and J by 0 bases, and 4 bases separated the two germline ends. The CDR3 region is CASSLNANTGELFF. In DNA, the CDR3 is TGTGCCAGCAGTTTAAACGCGAACACCGGGGAGCTGTTTTTT.

This clone was seen more than once but under ten times. This sequence joins TRBV7-9 and TRBJ2-2, with 12 bases aligning to TRBD2. Germline CDR1 and CDR2: SEHNR and FQNEAQ (reference sequence). There are 15 residues in the CDR3. Trimming at V came to 6 bases and at J to 6 bases, leaving 5 bases not matched to a gene. The CDR3 here is CASSLAGGPSGELFF. In DNA, the CDR3 is TGTGCCAGCAGTCTAGCGGGAGGGCCTTCCGGGGAGCTGTTTTTT. Variable domain in full (rest from reference TRBV7-9 and TRBJ2-2): DTGVSQNPRHKITKRGQNVTFRCDPISEHNRLYWYRQTLGQGPEFLTYFQNEAQLEKSRLLSDRFSAERPKGSFSTLEIQRTEQGDSAMYLCASSLAGGPSGELFFGEGSRLTVL.

This clone has a handful of counts. The chain links TRBV7-9 to TRBJ2-7; D might be TRBD1 (6 bases). V was cut by 0 bases and J by 0 bases, with 9 bases left in between. In germline, CDR1 is SEHNR, CDR2 FQNEAQ (reference sequence). CDR3 size: 15 residues. In DNA form, the CDR3 reads TGTGCCAGCAGCTTAGCGGGGGCCAGCTCCTACGAGCAGTACTTC. Protein: CASSLAGASSYEQYF.

This sequence joins TRBV18 and TRBJ1-1; TRBD1 matches 8 bases. The CDR3 has 16 amino acids. CDR1 and CDR2 from the germline V gene are KGHSH and LQKENI. V lost 5 bases to trimming and J lost 2 bases; unmatched junction nucleotides: 10. CDR3 sequence (DNA): TGTGCCAGCTCAGCACTTCCCGGACAGGGAAACACTGAAGCTTTCTTT. Protein sequence: CASSALPGQGNTEAFF. The variable domain in full, with the rest retrieved from reference TRBV18 and TRBJ1-1, is NAGVMQNPRHLVRRRGQEARLRCSPMKGHSHVYWYRQLPEEGLKFMVYLQKENIIDESGMPKERFSAEFPKEGPSILRIQQVVRGDSAAYFCASSALPGQGNTEAFFGQGTRLTVV.

The chain uses TRBV11-2 and TRBJ2-1; TRBD2 matches at 12 bases. Germline V gene data show CDR1 as SGHAT and CDR2 as FQNNGV. V was pared by 6 bases and J by 5 bases, with 2 bases of the junction left unmatched. The CDR3 totals 14 residues. The CDR3 sequence is CASSRTSGNNEQFF. CDR3 bases: TGTGCCAGCAGTCGGACTAGCGGGAACAATGAGCAGTTCTTC.

This chain links TRBV30 with TRBJ1-1; TRBD1 matches 9 bases. This CDR3 spans 15 amino acids. Trimming at V came to 3 bases and at J to 1 base, leaving 6 bases not matched to a gene. Germline CDR1 reads GTSNPN; CDR2 reads SVGIG (reference sequence). The CDR3 is CAWRYKDRGNTEAFF. For the CDR3, the DNA is TGTGCCTGGAGATACAAGGACAGGGGGAACACTGAAGCTTTCTTT.

This clone was seen just once. V usage is TRBV5-1 and J usage is TRBJ1-4; 9 nucleotides match TRBD1. Germline V gene sequence: CDR1 SGHRS, CDR2 YFSETQ. The ends lost 4 bases at V and 8 bases at J; junction bases unmatched: 6. CDR3 length: 14 residues. CDR3 nucleotide sequence: TGCGCCAGCAGCCCTGGACAGGGGCGAGAAAAACTGTTTTTT. Its protein product is CASSPGQGREKLFF.

This chain connects TRBV28 to TRBJ1-2; 12 nucleotides agree with TRBD1. Trimming at V came to 4 bases and at J to 8 bases, leaving 8 bases not matched to a gene. The CDR3 length is 15 residues. Germline V gives CDR1 MDHEN, CDR2 SYDVKM. The CDR3 sequence is CASSSRDRGLRGYTF. CDR3 DNA sequence: TGTGCCAGCAGTTCGCGGGACAGGGGGCTTCGAGGCTACACCTTC.

The genes are TRBV10-2 and TRBJ1-4; no firm D call. V was pared by 4 bases and J by 4 bases, with 7 bases between. The germline CDR1 and CDR2 sequences are WSHSY and SAAADI. The CDR3 contains 13 residues. CDR3 nucleotide sequence: TGCGCCAGCAGTGCCCAGATTAATGAAAAACTGTTTTTT. Encoded protein: CASSAQINEKLFF.